The clone carrying this T cell receptor beta chain was seen more than once but under ten times. The antigen is unknown. PCR primers comprised 60 Vbeta and 13 Jbeta primers. The protocol was immunoSEQ multiplex PCR, while the TCRdb copy is restricted to in-frame clones and leaves out a portion. Among about 120,000 clones, around 74% were seen once, and the ten largest hold about 32%. The source of the sample is a study of cytomegalovirus exposure and HLA in healthy donors. Study details: Earlier, 150 million to 200 million T cells were analyzed, and 90 million to 140 million unique TCR beta sequences were found among them.

The CDR3 is 14 amino acids. Germline CDR1 and CDR2: SGHVS and FQNEAQ. Trimming cost V 8 bases and J 4 bases, with 16 bases left between them. Study-wide results and caveats: The authors later found most CMV-associated TCR beta chains appeared HLA-restricted. A later analysis reportedly identified an Asian-associated ancestry cluster as carrying fewer N-insertions than the approximately 730-donor mean. Later examination showed HLA-associated TCR beta chains had greater clonal expansion than equally common others.

The J gene is TRBJ2-3, the V gene TRBV7-8; perhaps TRBD2 as D (6 bases). Sequenced: PBMCs. This receptor was obtained from a man aged 60 to 75 in good health and CMV-seropositive. CDR3 in DNA: TGTGCCAGCGATCTTCGGGGCGGGGCAGATACGCAGTATTTT. Its translation: CASDLRGGADTQYF.